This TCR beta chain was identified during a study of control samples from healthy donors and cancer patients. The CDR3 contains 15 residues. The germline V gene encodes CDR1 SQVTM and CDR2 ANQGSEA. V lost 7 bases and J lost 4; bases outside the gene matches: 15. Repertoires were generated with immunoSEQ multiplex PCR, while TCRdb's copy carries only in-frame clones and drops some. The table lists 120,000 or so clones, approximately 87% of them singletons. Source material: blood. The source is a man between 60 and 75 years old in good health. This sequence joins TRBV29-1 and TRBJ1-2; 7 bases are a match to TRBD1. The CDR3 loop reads CSGDSLTDLSYGYTF. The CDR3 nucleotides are TGCAGCGGGGACAGCTTAACCGACCTAAGCTATGGCTACACCTTC.